This is a list of T cell receptor beta chains from one sample in a study of Ad26.COV2.S vaccination and SARS-CoV-2 variants. Produced via immunoSEQ multiplex PCR; TCRdb's table is partial and in-frame only. The table shows 500,000 or so clones, with 80% to 90% occurring only once. The sample consisted of peripheral blood, taken in a trial of Ad26.COV2.S vaccine versus placebo. The receptors originated from a person between 18 and 59 years old who received the Ad26.COV2.S COVID-19 vaccine or a placebo. Both conserved end residues are trimmed from each CDR3. The order of the fields is V gene, CDR3 protein.

TRBV11-3 ASSPRGRGGADTQY
TRBV11-3 ASSFRAGETQY
TRBV7-6 ASSLVPTGLGANVLT
TRBV5-5 ASSLAGPEKLF
TRBV27 ASSFGGRWNEKLF
TRBV7-2 ASSAWRQDYGYT
TRBV7-6 ASSLQRGKGGLSLH
TRBV7-3 ASSSGPWDTEAF
TRBV7-3 ASSPTGTSGNEQF
TRBV6-2/TRBV6-3 ASSQAGQHLYEQY
TRBV7-6 ASSFRRRGNQETQY
TRBV12-3/TRBV12-4 ASSRTENYGYT
TRBV6-5 ASSPQGGSTDTQY
TRBV7-2 ATINREGTDTQY
TRBV6-5 ASSYLRGDSYNEQF
TRBV6-5 ASSYSGGNQPQH
TRBV4-1 ASSQESRNNEQF
TRBV12-2 ASRLGVPIRGNQPQH
TRBV6-6 ASSSGSINTGELF
TRBV5-1 ASSFGESGNTIY
TRBV7-2 ASSFRTGDNEQF
TRBV2 ASSDGETQY
TRBV7-2 ASSWTSGSGGELF
TRBV27 ASSVQGVGQPQH
TRBV11-1 ASSRTGFDEKLF
TRBV18 ASSPWGEGYT
TRBV6-2/TRBV6-3 ASSYGRDGDNEKLF
TRBV7-2 ASSPRRGHTQY
TRBV20-1 RPSGNTEAF
TRBV18 ASSPGLVSYEQY
TRBV11-3 ASSLGQNYGYT